The 9 T cell receptor beta chains below come from one sample, sequenced in a study of shared clonotypes between healthy human individuals (dated by TCRdb to about 2020). Receptors were amplified or captured by the immunoSEQ multiplex PCR assay. This is the immuneACCESS table as TCRdb keeps it, with only in-frame sequences that have V and J called. A part of the clones is gone; compared with another copy, unresolved V genes explain less than half, and the rest is unexplained. Within this sample are roughly 1,000,000 clones, with about 84% of them counted one time only. Under 0.8% of the sample belongs to the ten largest clones. Material for sequencing was memory CD4+ T cells from PBMCs. The sample's cell subset or site, from its label and the paper: CD45RA-negative fraction. These receptors were taken from a man aged 18 to 35 in good health. Some clones in this sample may be carry-over from other donors' samples.

The chain links TRBV7-2 to TRBJ2-3, with D perhaps matching TRBD2 (5 bases). V was shortened by 6 bases and J by 2 bases, with 12 bases between the two germline ends. Germline lookup yields CDR1 SGHTA and CDR2 FQGNSA. This CDR3 region has 14 residues. The CDR3 DNA reads TGTGCCAGCAGGGGGAGCCTTTCCACAGATACGCAGTATTTT. It translates to CASRGSLSTDTQYF.

The sample holds many counts of this clone. Other DNA sequences in this sample translate to the same CDR3. The CDR3 sequence is CASSWGGTEAFF. The CDR3 DNA is TGCGCCAGCAGCTGGGGGGGCACTGAAGCTTTCTTT. V gene TRBV5-1 combines with J gene TRBJ1-1, with D tentatively TRBD1 (5 bases). V lost 3 bases to trimming and J lost 4 bases, with 7 bases between them. The germline V gene encodes CDR1 SGHRS and CDR2 YFSETQ. The CDR3 loop spans 12 amino acids.

This chain uses TRBV5-1 with TRBJ2-1; no clear D. CDR1 and CDR2 from the germline V gene are SGHRS and YFSETQ. V was shortened by 4 bases and J by 3 bases, with 11 bases between the two germline ends. The CDR3 spans 14 residues. Here the CDR3 reads CASSVTGIYNEQFF. The CDR3 coding sequence is TGCGCCAGCAGCGTCACTGGGATCTACAATGAGCAGTTCTTC.

Turning to this clone: The sample holds other DNA sequences that translate to the same CDR3. The rearrangement links TRBV2 to TRBJ2-7; the D gene is possibly TRBD2 (5 bases). The CDR3 covers 12 residues. Trimming removed 6 bases at V and 0 bases at J, with 6 bases between. CDR1 is SNHLY, CDR2 FYNNEI, per germline. For the CDR3, the DNA is TGTGCCAGCAGCCGGGACTCCTACGAGCAGTACTTC. It yields the protein CASSRDSYEQYF.

This rearrangement joins TRBV5-4 to TRBJ1-2, with D tentatively TRBD1 (5 bases). Germline V CDR1 and CDR2: SGHNT, YYREEE (reference sequence). This CDR3 has 13 residues. V dropped 7 bases and J dropped 0 bases, with 10 bases sitting between them. The CDR3 reads CASAAGTNYGYTF. CDR3 coding DNA: TGTGCCAGCGCGGCAGGGACTAACTATGGCTACACCTTC. The variable domain in full, with the rest retrieved from reference TRBV5-4 and TRBJ1-2, is ETGVTQSPTHLIKTRGQQVTLRCSSQSGHNTVSWYQQALGQGPQFIFQYYREEENGRGNFPPRFSGLQFPNYSSELNVNALELDDSALYLCASAAGTNYGYTFGSGTRLTVV.

The rearrangement uses TRBV5-8 and TRBJ2-2; 10 nucleotides agree with TRBD1. The germline gives CDR1 SGHTS, CDR2 YDEGEE. This CDR3 region has 17 residues. V lost 0 bases and J lost 3; bases outside the gene matches: 5. The CDR3 region is CASSLGAGTGDTGELFF. In DNA form, the CDR3 reads TGTGCCAGCAGCTTGGGGGCCGGGACAGGGGACACCGGGGAGCTGTTTTTT.

As to this clone: This sample includes further DNA sequences coding for the same CDR3. V usage is TRBV6-1 and J usage is TRBJ1-5; the D is unclear. Trimming removed 0 bases at V and 7 bases at J, with 10 bases between. Germline-derived CDR1 and CDR2 are MNHNS and SASEGT. This CDR3 spans 14 amino acids. As DNA, the CDR3 is TGTGCCAGCAGTGAAGCGTACAGTAACCAGCCCCAGCATTTT. This codes for CASSEAYSNQPQHF.

The chain uses TRBV9 and TRBJ1-1; D gene ambiguous. CDR3 length equals 12 residues. CDR1 and CDR2 (germline): SGDLS, YYNGEE. Trimming shortened V by 0 bases and J by 3 bases, and 3 bases separated the two germline ends. In DNA, the CDR3 is TGTGCCAGCAGCGTAGAGGACACTGAAGCTTTCTTT. It yields the protein CASSVEDTEAFF.

This clone occurred once. A far larger clone is a single base away, which makes a read error likely. Other DNA sequences from this sample encode an identical CDR3 as well. This chain joins TRBV5-1 and TRBJ1-4; D remains ambiguous. Germline CDR1 is SGHRS and CDR2 is YFSETQ. V lost 4 bases and J 2 bases, leaving 9 bases between the germline ends. This CDR3 is built from 14 residues. The CDR3 loop is CASSPTTTNEKLFF. The CDR3 DNA reads TGCGCCAGCAGCCCTACGACGACTAATGAAAAACTGTTTTTT.